Listed below are T cell receptor beta chains from one sample, sequenced in a study of identical twins. TCRdb used MiXCR to reprocess the 5' RACE reads, holding one entry per CDR3 protein. The sample lists hundreds of thousands of distinct CDR3 sequences, 8.5% to 9.5% occurring once. This sample was also put to use in a study of yellow fever vaccine responses in identical twins.

Sample: PBMCs. The origin of the receptors is a woman in her late teens or twenties in good health. CDR3s include the opening cysteine and the closing phenylalanine or tryptophan. A D gene is named only where the DNA matches it firmly. Part of the rows lack a size; the others show once, few, many or a class for expanded clones.

v_gene	j_gene	d_gene	abundance	CDR3aa	CDR3nt
TRBV27	TRBJ2-7	-	-	CASSQRQESSYEQYF	TGTGCCAGCAGTCAAAGACAGGAGAGCTCCTACGAGCAGTACTTC
TRBV27	TRBJ1-5	TRBD1	few	CASRSATGLSQPQHF	TGTGCCAGCAGGTCGGCGACAGGGCTGTCTCAGCCCCAGCATTTT
TRBV12-3/TRBV12-4	TRBJ1-6	TRBD1	many	CASSLTGGNSPLHF	TGTGCCAGCAGTTTAACAGGGGGGAATTCACCCCTCCACTTT
TRBV12-3/TRBV12-4	TRBJ2-5	TRBD1	many	CASSWGDRDQETQYF	TGTGCCAGCAGTTGGGGCGACAGGGACCAAGAGACCCAGTACTTC
TRBV21-1	TRBJ1-5	-	few	CAITGAGNQPQHF	TGTGCCATCACCGGGGCAGGGAATCAGCCCCAGCATTTT
TRBV29-1	TRBJ2-4	-	many	CSVEGPGGAKNIQYF	TGCAGCGTTGAAGGGCCAGGGGGGGCCAAAAACATTCAGTACTTC
TRBV19	TRBJ2-2	-	few	CASSMRGFNTGELFF	TGTGCCAGTAGTATGCGAGGGTTTAACACCGGGGAGCTGTTTTTT
TRBV10-3	TRBJ1-1	-	-	CAISESGLSNTEAFF	TGTGCCATCAGTGAGTCGGGCCTCTCCAACACTGAAGCTTTCTTT
TRBV7-2	TRBJ2-1	TRBD2	-	CASSLEASGSRYEQFF	TGTGCCAGCAGCTTAGAGGCTAGCGGGAGTAGGTATGAGCAGTTCTTC
TRBV11-3	TRBJ2-7	-	few	CASSFGIGNSYEQYF	TGTGCCAGCAGCTTTGGGATAGGCAACTCCTACGAGCAGTACTTC
TRBV29-1	TRBJ2-3	-	many	CSAPRAGSTDTQYF	TGCAGCGCCCCGAGGGCGGGGAGCACAGATACGCAGTATTTT
TRBV7-9	TRBJ2-2	-	many	CASSTGGPWLGELFF	TGTGCCAGCAGCACCGGAGGGCCGTGGCTCGGGGAGCTGTTTTTT
TRBV28	TRBJ2-7	TRBD1	-	CASRRNRGREQYF	TGTGCCAGCAGGCGAAACAGGGGGCGCGAGCAGTACTTC
TRBV4-3	TRBJ2-3	-	-	CASSQATGSTDTQYF	TGCGCCAGCAGCCAAGCAACAGGGTCCACAGATACGCAGTATTTT
TRBV5-1	TRBJ2-2	-	-	CASRPVRGFNAGELFF	TGCGCCAGCAGACCGGTACGGGGGTTCAACGCCGGGGAGCTGTTTTTT
TRBV5-1	TRBJ2-3	-	-	CASSLGGSYTVTQYF	TGCGCCAGCAGCTTGGGCGGCAGCTACACAGTTACGCAGTATTTT
TRBV6-1	TRBJ2-2	-	few	CASIQGPNTGELFF	TGTGCCAGCATCCAAGGTCCGAACACCGGGGAGCTGTTTTTT
TRBV29-1	TRBJ2-2	TRBD1	many	CSVLTGTGELFF	TGCAGCGTTTTGACAGGGACCGGGGAGCTGTTTTTT
TRBV2	TRBJ2-2	TRBD2	few	CASSVGGKNTGELFF	TGTGCCAGCAGTGTGGGGGGGAAGAACACCGGGGAGCTGTTTTTT
TRBV4-1	TRBJ2-7	-	many	CASSQEGGPTPYEQYF	TGCGCCAGCAGCCAAGAGGGGGGACCGACCCCCTACGAGCAGTACTTC
TRBV24-1	TRBJ2-3	TRBD2	many	CATSDSIAGPSTDTQYF	TGTGCCACCAGTGATTCAATAGCGGGACCGTCCACAGATACGCAGTATTTT
TRBV5-1	TRBJ2-1	-	few	CASSFRARLEVNEQFF	TGCGCCAGCAGCTTTAGAGCGAGACTCGAAGTCAATGAGCAGTTCTTC
TRBV29-1	TRBJ2-3	-	many	CSAAYTDTQYF	TGCAGCGCCGCCTACACAGATACGCAGTATTTT
TRBV2	TRBJ1-1	-	-	CASSRRPGITEAFF	TGTGCCAGCAGTCGCCGTCCGGGGATCACTGAAGCTTTCTTT
TRBV12-1	TRBJ2-7	-	-	CASRPGLSYEQYF	TGTGCCAGCAGACCCGGACTGAGCTACGAGCAGTACTTC
TRBV6-1	TRBJ2-3	TRBD2	few	CASSKGTRGLDTQYF	TGTGCCAGCAGCAAAGGGACTAGGGGGTTAGATACGCAGTATTTT
TRBV5-1	TRBJ2-2	-	many	CASSLESTGELFF	TGCGCCAGCAGCTTGGAGAGCACCGGGGAGCTGTTTTTT
TRBV7-2	TRBJ2-5	TRBD1	many	CASSLGQGLRETQYF	TGTGCCAGCAGCTTAGGACAGGGTTTACGGGAGACCCAGTACTTC
TRBV9	TRBJ2-1	TRBD2	few	CASSFRTSLDEQFF	TGTGCCAGCAGCTTCCGGACTAGCCTCGATGAGCAGTTCTTC